Described below is a single TCR beta chain sequence and its context. The clone's antigen remains unknown. No base quality information exists; no much larger clone differs at one position. This sample was taken from a study of beta chain features in type 1 diabetes (dated by TCRdb to about 2018). In terms of the full investigation: No differences in mean age, gender distribution, total cell number or subset yield were found between patients and healthy donors. A total of some 110 million sorted cells were examined across all samples, and a strong correlation was observed between cell number per subset and RNA yield. Whereas all 30 or so donors provided naive and central memory subsets, regulatory and stem cell-like memory subsets were isolated from just 8 patients and about 8 healthy donors. In the study, TCRB repertoires of sorted circulating CD4+ T cell subsets from recently diagnosed type 1 diabetes patients were compared with those of matched healthy donors. Broad study findings and their caveats: Shorter templates might be favored by PCR, yet because patient and control samples were amplified and corrected together, any such skew would affect both groups equally. Because cDNA rather than genomic DNA was sequenced, highly expressing activated cells could have been over-represented, although no difference in activation and CD3 levels was found between groups. Naive, central memory and regulatory TCRB repertoires appeared more similar among patients than among healthy donors. Fewer insertions and more nucleotide deletions at VDJ recombination sites were observed in patients with type 1 diabetes, implying thymic rearrangement abnormalities. A moderate but significant shortening of TCRB CDR3 length was observed in type 1 diabetes patients in all four CD4+ subsets. Because small numbers of individuals were included in the HLA sub-analyses, any influence of HLA type on TCRB rearrangement was left unresolved.

A single peripheral blood draw of approximately 100 mL on average was collected from each donor into heparinised tubes. Naive, central memory, regulatory and stem cell-like memory CD4+ T cells were sorted on a BD FACSAria II using a panel including CD45RO, CCR7, CD25, CD127, CD95 and CD27. A purity above 95% was achieved for all sorted populations. Right away, PBMCs were isolated by Lymphoprep density gradient centrifugation and were stained directly, with no culture step. So that batch effects would be minimized, each experiment stained and sorted samples in pairs, pairing one healthy donor with one patient. All of the isolated RNA was reverse transcribed with the High Capacity cDNA Reverse Transcription Kit, so expressed TCRB transcripts were sequenced. Deep immunoSEQ sequencing was performed on naive, central memory and regulatory T cell samples, with an average of approximately 4 million total reads per sample. Sorted cells were lysed in RLT buffer and RNA was extracted with DNase-treated RNeasy Micro or Mini kits, depending on cell number. To prevent cross-contamination, every cell subset was processed on its own, while patient and healthy donor samples were processed together. Using the immunoSEQ multiplex PCR, TCRB sequences were amplified from cDNA into 87-bp fragments spanning the CDR3 region. The amplicons were sequenced using the Illumina HiSeq platform. Per the authors' processing: PCR bias was computationally corrected using synthetic template baselines, reads within Hamming distance 2 were collapsed, and singletons that could not be merged were discarded. Reads were aligned to IMGT to assign V, D and J genes, CDR3 length, and insertions or deletions at six rearrangement sites. Clonotype counts were normalized to sorted cell number within each subset before computing true diversity and Gini coefficients with the tcR R package. Repertoire sharing was quantified using the overlap coefficient calculated on TCRB nucleotide sequences. TCRdb took this table from immuneACCESS and kept in-frame rearrangements with V and J called. Such tables lack part of the clones; where checked against another copy, unresolved V genes explain under half of the gap, and the rest is unexplained. V and J calls and clone size come straight from that table; D and trimming were deduced from the DNA. Present in this sample are approximately 50,000 clones, around 40% of which were seen just once. More than 1.4% of the sample is held by the ten biggest clonotypes.

What was sequenced was Tregs from blood. The sample's cell subset or site label, in plain terms: regulatory CD4+ T cells. The sequence was obtained from a man in his thirties or forties with type 1 diabetes.

At the DNA level, the sequence is TGTGCCAGCAGCCCTTCCAGGGACTATGGCTACACCTTC. Its protein is CASSPSRDYGYTF. This receptor chain uses TRBV6-5 and TRBJ1-2; the D gene is perhaps TRBD1, on 5 matching bases. The CDR3 contains 13 residues, cysteine and phenylalanine counted. The CDR3 DNA has 39 bases and is translated from base 1. CDR1 and CDR2, per the germline V gene, are MNHEY and SVGAGI. Cut back by 6 bases and 3 bases, the V and J ends lie 11 bases apart.